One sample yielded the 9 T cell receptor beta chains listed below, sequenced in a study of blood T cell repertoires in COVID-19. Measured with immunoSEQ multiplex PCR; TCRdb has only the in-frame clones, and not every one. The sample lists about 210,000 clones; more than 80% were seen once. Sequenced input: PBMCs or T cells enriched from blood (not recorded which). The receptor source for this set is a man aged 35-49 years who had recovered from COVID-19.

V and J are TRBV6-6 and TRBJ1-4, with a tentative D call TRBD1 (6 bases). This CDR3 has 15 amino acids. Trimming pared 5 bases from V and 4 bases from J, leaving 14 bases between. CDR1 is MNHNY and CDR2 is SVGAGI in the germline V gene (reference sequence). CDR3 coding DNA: TGTGCCAGCAGTCACGGGACACCTGGTAATGAAAAACTGTTTTTT. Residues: CASSHGTPGNEKLFF.

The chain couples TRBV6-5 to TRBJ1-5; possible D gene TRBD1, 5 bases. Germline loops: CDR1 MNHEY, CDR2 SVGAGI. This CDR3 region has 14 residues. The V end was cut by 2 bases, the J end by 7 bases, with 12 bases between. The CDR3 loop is CASSYRKKGQPQHF. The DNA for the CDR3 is TGTGCCAGCAGTTACAGGAAAAAGGGGCAGCCCCAGCATTTT.

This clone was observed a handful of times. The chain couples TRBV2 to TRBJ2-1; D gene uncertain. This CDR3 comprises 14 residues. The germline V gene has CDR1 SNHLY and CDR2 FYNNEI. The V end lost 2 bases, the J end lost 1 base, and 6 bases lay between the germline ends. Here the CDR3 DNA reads TGTGCCAGCAGTGAAAGAGGATCCTACAATGAGCAGTTCTTC. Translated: CASSERGSYNEQFF.

The CDR3 DNA is TGTGCCAGCAGCCCCCCGGCGGACTACGAGCAGTACTTC. The encoded protein is CASSPPADYEQYF. The rearrangement joins TRBV13 to TRBJ2-7; D is unclear. Trimming took off 5 bases at V and 3 bases at J, with 11 bases between the two ends. Germline V lookup: CDR1 PRHDT, CDR2 FYEKMQ (reference sequence). The CDR3 consists of 13 residues.

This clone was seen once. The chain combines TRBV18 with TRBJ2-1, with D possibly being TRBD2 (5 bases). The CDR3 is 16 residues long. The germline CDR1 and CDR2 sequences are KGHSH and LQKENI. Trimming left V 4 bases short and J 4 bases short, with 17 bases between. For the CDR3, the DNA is TGTGCCAGCTCACGCCTGTCGAGCGGCAGTTACAATGAGCAGTTCTTC. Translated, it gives CASSRLSSGSYNEQFF.

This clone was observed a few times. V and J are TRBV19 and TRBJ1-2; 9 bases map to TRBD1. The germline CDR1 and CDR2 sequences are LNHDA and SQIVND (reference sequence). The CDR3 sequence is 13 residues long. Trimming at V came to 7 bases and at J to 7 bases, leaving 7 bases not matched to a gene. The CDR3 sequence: CASTGQGLFGYTF. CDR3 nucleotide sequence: TGTGCCAGTACGGGACAGGGACTTTTTGGCTACACCTTC.

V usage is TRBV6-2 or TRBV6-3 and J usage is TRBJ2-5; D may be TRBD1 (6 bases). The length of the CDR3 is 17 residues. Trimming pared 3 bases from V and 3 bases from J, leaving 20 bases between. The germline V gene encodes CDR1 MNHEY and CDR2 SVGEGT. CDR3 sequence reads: CASSYITGQAPKETQYF. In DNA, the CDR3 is TGTGCCAGCAGTTATATAACGGGACAAGCCCCAAAAGAGACCCAGTACTTC.

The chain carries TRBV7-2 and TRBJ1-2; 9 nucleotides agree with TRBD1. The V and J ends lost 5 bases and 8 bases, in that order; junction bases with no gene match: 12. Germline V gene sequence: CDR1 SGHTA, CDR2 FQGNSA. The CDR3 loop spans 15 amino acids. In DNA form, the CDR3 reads TGTGCCAGCAGCCAGAACAGGGGGCCAACTAGGGGCTACACCTTC. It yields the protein CASSQNRGPTRGYTF.

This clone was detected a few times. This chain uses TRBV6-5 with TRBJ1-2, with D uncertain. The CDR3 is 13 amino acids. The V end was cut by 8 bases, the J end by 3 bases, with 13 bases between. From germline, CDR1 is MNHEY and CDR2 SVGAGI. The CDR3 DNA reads TGTGCCAGCTCTTCCGGGAGCGACTATGGCTACACCTTC. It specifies CASSSGSDYGYTF.